This T cell receptor (beta chain) was observed in a study of cytomegalovirus exposure and HLA in healthy donors. The study, taken as a whole, reports: Some TCR beta chains (roughly 160 of them) were listed as cytomegalovirus-associated. Published work reported that the classifier diagnosed cytomegalovirus status with high specificity and sensitivity.

After removal of 5 bases from V and 5 bases from J, the junction contained 3 bases not matched to a gene. Germline-derived CDR1 and CDR2 are ENHRY and SYGVKD. The CDR3 has 13 amino acids. The protocol was immunoSEQ multiplex PCR, while the TCRdb copy is restricted to in-frame clones and leaves out a portion. The table records approximately 100,000 clones, over 85% of them present only once. Comments on this clone: Antigen unknown.

The rearrangement uses TRBV10-3 and TRBJ2-1, with 7 nucleotides matching TRBD1. The receptor's source is a woman aged 25 to 39 in good health and CMV-seropositive. The sample consisted of PBMCs. The CDR3 nucleotides read TGTGCCATCAGTCCAGGGGGAAACAATGAGCAGTTCTTC. It is translated as CAISPGGNNEQFF.